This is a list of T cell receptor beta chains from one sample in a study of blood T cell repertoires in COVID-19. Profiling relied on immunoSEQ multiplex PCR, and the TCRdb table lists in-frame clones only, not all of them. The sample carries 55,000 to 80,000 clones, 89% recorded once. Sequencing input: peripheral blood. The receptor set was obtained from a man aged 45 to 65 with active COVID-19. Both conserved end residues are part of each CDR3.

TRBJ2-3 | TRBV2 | CASRKGLAIVADTQYF
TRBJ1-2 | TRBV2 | CASSRDRDVDGYTF
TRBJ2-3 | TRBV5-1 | CASSLSARGAGDTQYF
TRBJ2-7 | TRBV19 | CASSISSGGIYEQYF
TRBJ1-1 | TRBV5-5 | CASSFRQGKTEAFF
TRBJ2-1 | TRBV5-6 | CASSFSGGSFF
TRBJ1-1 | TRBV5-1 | CASSLTGGFTEAFF
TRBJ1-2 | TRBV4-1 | CASSQPNLRDVYGYTF
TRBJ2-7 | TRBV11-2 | CASSLGSDRGYEQYF
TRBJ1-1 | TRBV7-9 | CASSPGAGEAFF
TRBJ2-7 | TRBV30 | CAWSKSGEQYF
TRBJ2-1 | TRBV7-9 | CASSFDWGPYNEQFF
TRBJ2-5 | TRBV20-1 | CSAEEETQYF